These T cell receptor beta chains were read from a single sample in a study of blood T cell repertoires in COVID-19. Sequencing was performed with immunoSEQ multiplex PCR; in TCRdb, only in-frame clones are kept and a portion is missing. This sample carries some 370,000 clones, roughly 90% of them seen once, and the ten largest clones take 1% to 1.5%. Sample: peripheral blood. All receptors derive from a man between 35 and 55 years old with acute or convalescent COVID-19. The CDR3 runs from the conserved cysteine through the conserved F or W. The D gene is left open where the match is weak. Clone size is given for some rows only: seen once, a few or many times, or a class if the clone is expanded.

size,V,J,D,DNA,CDR3
.,TRBV12-3/TRBV12-4,TRBJ1-4,.,TGTGCCAGCAGTGAAGGTGGGGAGGAAAAACTGTTTTTT,CASSEGGEEKLFF
.,TRBV28,TRBJ1-5,TRBD1,TGTGCCAGCAGTTTCGGGGGGCAGGGGGCGGGTCAGCCCCAGCATTTT,CASSFGGQGAGQPQHF
.,TRBV2,TRBJ2-2,.,TGTGCCAGCAGTGAAGTATCCCGACTCACCGGGGAGCTGTTTTTT,CASSEVSRLTGELFF
.,TRBV6-1,TRBJ1-2,.,TGTGCCAGCAGAGAAGGGAGGAGGAAGTATGGCTACACCTTC,CASREGRRKYGYTF
.,TRBV6-1,TRBJ2-7,.,TGTGCCAGCAGTGAAGGGCAGGGAACGACCTACGAGCAGTACTTC,CASSEGQGTTYEQYF
.,TRBV5-6,TRBJ2-2,.,TGTGCCAGCAGCTTTAAATCCGGGGAGCTGTTTTTT,CASSFKSGELFF
.,TRBV5-1,TRBJ1-5,.,TGCGCCAGCAGCTTGGGTCAGGGTTATCAGCCCCAGCATTTT,CASSLGQGYQPQHF
once,TRBV28,TRBJ1-1,.,TGTGCCAGCAACAGTTTGAACACTGAAGCTTTCTTT,CASNSLNTEAFF
.,TRBV12-3/TRBV12-4,TRBJ1-5,.,TGTGCCAGCAGTCCCCACCCGAGGCCCCAGCATTTT,CASSPHPRPQHF
.,TRBV4-1,TRBJ2-2,TRBD2,TGCGCCAGCAGCCAAGGGGTGGCGGCTAGCGGGAGGGGCGGGGAGCTGTTTTTT,CASSQGVAASGRGGELFF
few,TRBV7-2,TRBJ1-5,TRBD1,TGTGCCAGCAGCTCCTGGGACAGGGATAAAGCCCAGCATTTT,CASSSWDRDKAQHF
once,TRBV19,TRBJ1-5,TRBD1,TGTGCCAGTAGTACCTACCCACAGGGGAGCAATCAGCCCCAGCATTTT,CASSTYPQGSNQPQHF
.,TRBV12-3/TRBV12-4,TRBJ2-3,.,TGTGCCAGCAGTTCCCCAGGGGCAGATACGCAGTATTTT,CASSSPGADTQYF
.,TRBV18,TRBJ1-5,TRBD1,TGTGCCAGCTCACCTACAGGACAGGGCAATCAGCCCCAGCATTTT,CASSPTGQGNQPQHF
.,TRBV27,TRBJ2-1,.,TGTGCCAGCAGTCTCTTTTGGTATCGGGGGGCGAGTGTGTTAGATGAGCAGTTCTTC,CASSLFWYRGASVLDEQFF